The 16 T cell receptor beta chains listed next were all sequenced from one sample in a study of cytomegalovirus exposure and HLA in healthy donors. Data came from immunoSEQ multiplex PCR; TCRdb stores just in-frame clones and leaves some out. The sample shows 150,000 to 200,000 clones, approximately 81% of them seen only once. The specimen was PBMCs. The source of these receptors is a man aged 30 to 39 in good health and CMV-seropositive.

The DNA for the CDR3 is TGTGCCAGCAGCTTAGTGTGGAGGGGGCTTGGGACCCAGTACTTC. Residues: CASSLVWRGLGTQYF. V and J are TRBV7-6 and TRBJ2-5, with D perhaps matching TRBD1 (7 bases). The V end was cut by 1 base, the J end by 7 bases, with 16 bases between. Germline CDR1 SGHVS, CDR2 FNYEAQ. The CDR3 sequence is 15 residues long.

J is TRBJ2-3 and V is TRBV11-2; 12 bases fit TRBD2. Per germline, CDR1 SGHAT and CDR2 FQNNGV. Losses at the gene ends were 1 base for V and 0 bases for J; bases not matched to a gene: 5. CDR3 size: 18 residues. CDR3 sequence reads: CASSLGVGTSGSTDTQYF. DNA of the CDR3: TGTGCCAGCAGCTTAGGGGTCGGGACTAGCGGGAGCACAGATACGCAGTATTTT.

J is TRBJ2-1 and V is TRBV10-3, with D possibly matching TRBD2 (6 bases). Germline assignment: CDR1 ENHRY and CDR2 SYGVKD. The germline V and J ends were trimmed by 1 base and 6 bases, with 7 bases remaining between them. CDR3 size: 13 residues. This CDR3 reads CAISELAVNEQFF. CDR3 coding DNA: TGTGCCATCAGTGAGTTAGCGGTCAATGAGCAGTTCTTC.

This sequence joins TRBV2 and TRBJ2-4, with TRBD2 as a possible D gene (6 bases). The ends were cut back, 7 bases at V and 7 bases at J, with 23 bases in the middle. Per the germline V gene, CDR1 is SNHLY and CDR2 is FYNNEI. This CDR3 comprises 16 residues. The CDR3 loop reads CASTPEGGTRWNIQYF. CDR3 nucleotides: TGTGCCAGCACCCCTGAAGGCGGGACTCGGTGGAACATTCAGTACTTC.

The chain couples TRBV2 to TRBJ2-3, with TRBD2 identical over 8 bases. The ends lost 4 bases at V and 0 bases at J; junction bases unmatched: 3. The CDR3 spans 15 residues. Germline CDR1 reads SNHLY; CDR2 reads FYNNEI. This CDR3 reads CASSGTSSSTDTQYF. As DNA, the CDR3 is TGTGCCAGCAGTGGGACTAGCTCAAGCACAGATACGCAGTATTTT.

The J gene is TRBJ2-5, the V gene TRBV6-5; 8 bases are shared with TRBD2. The CDR3 totals 15 residues. Germline CDR1 reads MNHEY; CDR2 reads SVGAGI. The V gene end was trimmed by 4 bases and the J gene end by 5 bases; junction bases not matched to a gene: 9. The CDR3 region has the DNA TGTGCCAGCAGTTCGGGGGGGGCCGGGTCGGAGACCCAGTACTTC. This encodes CASSSGGAGSETQYF.

This rearrangement joins TRBV7-3 to TRBJ2-7; TRBD2 is a possible D gene (5 bases). Germline assignment: CDR1 SGHTA and CDR2 FQGTGA. V lost 5 bases and J lost 5, with 13 bases in between. The CDR3 spans 13 residues. CDR3 nucleotides: TGTGCCAGCAGCATCGGGGTAGACCACGAGCAGTACTTC. Translating gives CASSIGVDHEQYF.

The chain recombines TRBV6-1 with TRBJ2-7; tentatively, D is TRBD2 (5 bases). Looked up from germline, CDR1 is MNHNS and CDR2 is SASEGT. V lost 6 bases and J lost 2, with 14 bases in between. The CDR3 is 14 amino acids. The CDR3 DNA sequence: TGTGCCAGCAGCCTGGATACTAGGGCCTACGAGCAGTACTTC. This sequence encodes CASSLDTRAYEQYF.

This chain connects TRBV4-1 to TRBJ2-1; perhaps TRBD2 as D (6 bases). The CDR3 is 16 amino acids. Deletions cut 1 base from V and 9 bases from J, with 19 bases between. Per germline, CDR1 MGHRA and CDR2 YSYEKL. The CDR3 here is CASSQGLLAPRVEQFF. For the CDR3, the DNA is TGCGCCAGCAGCCAAGGTCTGCTAGCGCCCAGGGTTGAGCAGTTCTTC.

The V call is TRBV6-5, the J call TRBJ1-6; D unclear. The CDR3 contains 12 residues. Trimming took 5 bases from V and 10 from J, leaving 9 bases between them. Germline values: CDR1 MNHEY, CDR2 SVGAGI. The CDR3 nucleotides read TGTGCCAGCAGTGAATCGGGGTCACCCCTCCACTTT. Its protein is CASSESGSPLHF.

The rearrangement joins TRBV6-1 to TRBJ2-3, with 12 nucleotides matching TRBD2. The CDR3 has 17 amino acids. The ends lost 4 bases at V and 6 bases at J; junction bases unmatched: 11. In germline, CDR1 is MNHNS, CDR2 SASEGT. The CDR3 loop is CASSALAGGGELDTQYF. CDR3 in DNA: TGTGCCAGCAGTGCACTAGCGGGAGGAGGGGAGCTGGATACGCAGTATTTT.

This chain joins TRBV28 and TRBJ2-5, with 7 positions matching TRBD2. Germline CDR1 is MDHEN and CDR2 is SYDVKM. The ends lost 3 bases at V and 4 bases at J; junction bases unmatched: 5. This CDR3 contains 14 residues. For the CDR3, the DNA is TGTGCCAGCAGTTTCCAAGCGGGGCCAGAGACCCAGTACTTC. Amino acids: CASSFQAGPETQYF.

The chain carries TRBV7-2 and TRBJ1-4, with unresolved D. V dropped 5 bases and J dropped 3 bases, with 16 bases sitting between them. The length of the CDR3 is 16 residues. CDR1 and CDR2 (germline): SGHTA, FQGNSA. The CDR3 bases are TGTGCCAGCAGCCCCAGACACAGCTTATCTAATGAAAAACTGTTTTTT. Translation gives CASSPRHSLSNEKLFF.

The genes are TRBV7-6 and TRBJ2-7; the D gene is possibly TRBD2 (5 bases). Germline assignment: CDR1 SGHVS and CDR2 FNYEAQ. V was cut by 1 base and J by 7 bases, with 11 bases left in between. The CDR3 loop spans 13 amino acids. This CDR3 is CASSLGTRGEQYF. The DNA for the CDR3 is TGTGCCAGCAGCTTAGGGACGCGCGGGGAGCAGTACTTC.

V gene TRBV11-2 combines with J gene TRBJ2-3, with 8 bases that match TRBD2. This CDR3 contains 15 residues. J gave up 0 bases and V 3 bases, and 2 bases lay outside the gene matches. CDR1 is SGHAT and CDR2 is FQNNGV in the germline V gene. The CDR3 protein is CASSFLAGSTDTQYF. CDR3 DNA: TGTGCCAGCAGCTTTTTAGCGGGGAGCACAGATACGCAGTATTTT.

V usage is TRBV14 and J usage is TRBJ2-1; D perhaps matches TRBD2 (5 bases). Trimming removed 0 bases from V and 9 bases from J, with 18 bases in between. The CDR3 has 16 residues. Germline CDR1 is SGHDN and CDR2 is FVKESK. The CDR3 sequence is CASSQEPRGPSGEQFF. CDR3 sequence (DNA): TGTGCCAGCAGCCAAGAACCGAGAGGGCCCTCAGGTGAGCAGTTCTTC.